This entry lists 3 T cell receptor beta chains sequenced from one sample in a study of T cells in Graves' hyperthyroidism and ophthalmopathy. Amplification yielded TCR beta CDR3 regions, with RNA transcripts as the source. First-round RT-PCR of the TCR CDR3 relied on the HTBI primer set. One entry per CDR3 protein, called by TCRdb with MiXCR from the multiplex PCR reads. The sample carries roughly 520,000 distinct CDR3 sequences, approximately 24% recorded once. Sequencing was done on a sample of blood. All receptors derive from a woman aged 25 to 45 with Graves' ophthalmopathy.

This clonotype was counted between two and nine times. CDR3 protein: CASSPRDGFNQPQHF. The CDR3 bases are TGTGCCAGCTCACCGAGGGACGGCTTCAATCAGCCCCAGCATTTT. The rearrangement joins TRBV18 to TRBJ1-5; possibly TRBD1 for D (5 bases). The germline V and J ends were trimmed by 3 bases and 3 bases, with 12 bases remaining between them. The CDR3 is 15 amino acids. Germline loops: CDR1 KGHSH, CDR2 LQKENI.

This clonotype was detected a few times. The chain links TRBV6-1 to TRBJ2-2; D unresolved. The CDR3 length is 15 residues. V was clipped by 5 bases and J by 7 bases, with 17 bases between them. Per the germline V gene, CDR1 is MNHNS and CDR2 is SASEGT. CDR3 sequence reads: CASSPFHGPGGELFF. CDR3 nucleotides: TGTGCCAGCAGTCCATTTCATGGGCCTGGCGGGGAGCTGTTTTTT.

V and J are TRBV15 and TRBJ2-4; D possibly corresponds to TRBD1 (6 bases). There are 15 residues in the CDR3. V was trimmed by 2 bases and J by 6 bases, leaving 14 bases between them. Per germline, CDR1 LNHNV and CDR2 YYDKDF (reference sequence). The CDR3 spells CATSRYGQNLNIQYF. In DNA, the CDR3 is TGTGCCACCAGCAGATACGGACAGAACCTAAACATTCAGTACTTC.